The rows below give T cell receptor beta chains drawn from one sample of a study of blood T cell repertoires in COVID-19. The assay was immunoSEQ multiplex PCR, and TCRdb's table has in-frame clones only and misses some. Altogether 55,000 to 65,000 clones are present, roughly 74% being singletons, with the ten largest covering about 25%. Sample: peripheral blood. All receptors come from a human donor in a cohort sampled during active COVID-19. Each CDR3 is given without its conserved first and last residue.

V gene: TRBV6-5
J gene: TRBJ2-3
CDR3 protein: ASSSDSAGTQY

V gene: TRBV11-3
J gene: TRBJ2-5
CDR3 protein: ASSTWGQLQETQY

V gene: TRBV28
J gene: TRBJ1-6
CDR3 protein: ASSLRPDSPLH

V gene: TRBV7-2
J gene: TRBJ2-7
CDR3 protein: ASNLGTAITYEQY

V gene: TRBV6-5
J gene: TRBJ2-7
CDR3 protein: ASRGQAAFGVEQY

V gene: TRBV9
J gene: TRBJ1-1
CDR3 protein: ASSPGQGPSEAF

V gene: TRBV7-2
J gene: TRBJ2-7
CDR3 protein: ASSPRRLADLSPYEQY

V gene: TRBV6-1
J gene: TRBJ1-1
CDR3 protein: ASSEGQFTEAF

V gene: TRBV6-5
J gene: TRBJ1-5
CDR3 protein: ASMPTNSNQPQH

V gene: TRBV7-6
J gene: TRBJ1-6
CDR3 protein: ASSRALTDSPLH

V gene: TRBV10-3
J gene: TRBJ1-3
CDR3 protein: AISEQGARGNTIY

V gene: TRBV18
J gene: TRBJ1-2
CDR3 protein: ASSPPSGGYT

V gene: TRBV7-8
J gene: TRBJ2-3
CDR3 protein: ASRPLAGATDTQY

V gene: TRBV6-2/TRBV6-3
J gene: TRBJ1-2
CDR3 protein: ASSWRLLFGYGYT

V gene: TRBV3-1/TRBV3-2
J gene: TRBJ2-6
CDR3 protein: ASSTRTGANVLT

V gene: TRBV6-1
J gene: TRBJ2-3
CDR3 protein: ASSDPLDTQY

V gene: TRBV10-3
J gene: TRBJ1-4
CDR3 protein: AIKQGDQEKLF

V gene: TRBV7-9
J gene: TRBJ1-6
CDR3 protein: ASSQGINSPLH

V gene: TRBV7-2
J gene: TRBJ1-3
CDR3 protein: ASSTADRPGNTIY

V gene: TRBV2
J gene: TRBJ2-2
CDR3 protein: ASTQDRLNTGELF

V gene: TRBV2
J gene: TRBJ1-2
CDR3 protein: ASSVLGTGPGYT

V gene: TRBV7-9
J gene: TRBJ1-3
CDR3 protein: ASSFRQGSGNTIY

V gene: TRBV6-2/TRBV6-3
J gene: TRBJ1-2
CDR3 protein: ASRYRGPYGYT

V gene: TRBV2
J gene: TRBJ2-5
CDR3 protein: ASSDRTAQETQY

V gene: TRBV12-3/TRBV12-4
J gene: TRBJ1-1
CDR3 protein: ASSLLTGTEAF

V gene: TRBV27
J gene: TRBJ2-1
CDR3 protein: ASSLWGDYNEQF

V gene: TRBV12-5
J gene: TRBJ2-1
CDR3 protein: ASGLGQGAGREQF

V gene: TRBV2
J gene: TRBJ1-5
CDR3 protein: ASSADSEYQPQH

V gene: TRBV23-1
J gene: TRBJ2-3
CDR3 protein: ASPQGAGDTQY

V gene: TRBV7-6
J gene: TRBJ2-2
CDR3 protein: ASSLRLPAEGTGELF

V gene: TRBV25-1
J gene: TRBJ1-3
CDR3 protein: ASSESRVSGNTIY

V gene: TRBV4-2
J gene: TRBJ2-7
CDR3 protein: ASSQGKGQGSYEQY

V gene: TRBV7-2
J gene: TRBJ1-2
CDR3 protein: ASSPAAQPPYGYT

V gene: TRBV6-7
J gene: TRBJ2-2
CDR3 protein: ASSYPGLAGKTGELF

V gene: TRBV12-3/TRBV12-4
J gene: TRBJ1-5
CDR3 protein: ATTPGVNQPQH

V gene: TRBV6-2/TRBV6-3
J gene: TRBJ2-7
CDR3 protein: ASSLGARGLVPPRQY

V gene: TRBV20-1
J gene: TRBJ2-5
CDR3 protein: SADRRETQY

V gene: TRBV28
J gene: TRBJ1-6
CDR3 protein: ASSLSPGQGPPLH

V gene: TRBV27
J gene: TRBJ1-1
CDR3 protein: ASSLNRDTEAF

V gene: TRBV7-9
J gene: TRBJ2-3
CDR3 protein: ASSSVAGGPPDTQY

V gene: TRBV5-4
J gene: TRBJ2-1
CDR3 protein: ASSLIPGQGAREQF

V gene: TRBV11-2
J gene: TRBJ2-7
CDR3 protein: ASSRLHEQY